A selection of T cell receptor beta chains follows, all from one sample in a study of blood T cell repertoires in COVID-19. Clones were read by immunoSEQ multiplex PCR, and TCRdb kept only the in-frame ones, dropping some. The table includes about 97,000 clones, 80% to 95% detected once. Sequenced: peripheral blood. These receptors originate from a man in his fifties with active COVID-19. The CDR3 runs from the conserved cysteine through the conserved F or W. D genes are given only for firm matches. Size is stated for part of the rows, as once, few or many counts, or as a class when the clone is expanded.

d_call	clone_size	v_call	j_call	cdr3_nt	cdr3_aa
TRBD1	.	TRBV27	TRBJ2-3	TGTGCCAGCAGGGACAGGGGGCCAGCAGATACGCAGTATTTT	CASRDRGPADTQYF
.	.	TRBV6-5	TRBJ2-3	TGTGCCAGCAGAGCCGGGACTTCGTTCACAGATACGCAGTATTTT	CASRAGTSFTDTQYF
.	.	TRBV27	TRBJ1-4	TGTGCCAGCAGTACTGCGAGTACAACTAATGAAAAACTGTTTTTT	CASSTASTTNEKLFF
TRBD2	.	TRBV3-1/TRBV3-2	TRBJ2-7	TGTGCCAGCAGCCCCGGACTAGGGACCTACGAGCAGTACTTC	CASSPGLGTYEQYF
TRBD1	.	TRBV10-3	TRBJ2-7	TGTGCCATCAGTGTGGGCGAGACAGGGCCCTACGAGCAGTACTTC	CAISVGETGPYEQYF
.	.	TRBV25-1	TRBJ1-1	TGTGCCAGCAGTGTGTTAAAGGGAAGGGGCACTGAAGCTTTCTTT	CASSVLKGRGTEAFF
.	.	TRBV30	TRBJ1-5	TGTGCCTGGAGTGTGGGCCTCCTGGGCAATCAGCCCCAGCATTTT	CAWSVGLLGNQPQHF
TRBD1	few	TRBV13	TRBJ2-7	TGTGCCAGCAGCTCTACCCACAGGGGGAGCTCCTACGAGCAGTACTTC	CASSSTHRGSSYEQYF
.	.	TRBV3-1/TRBV3-2	TRBJ2-5	TGTGCCAGCAGCCAAGATACCTGGACACTTAAAGAGACCCAGTACTTC	CASSQDTWTLKETQYF
.	once	TRBV19	TRBJ2-7	TGTGCCAGTAGTGGCGGCAAAAGCTCCTACGAGCAGTACTTC	CASSGGKSSYEQYF
TRBD1	.	TRBV6-5	TRBJ1-5	TGTGCCAGCAGTCCGGGACAGGGGTCCGGGCAGCCCCAGCATTTT	CASSPGQGSGQPQHF
.	.	TRBV6-4	TRBJ1-6	TGTGCCAGCAGGGAGGGACGCGGAAATTCACCCCTCCACTTT	CASREGRGNSPLHF
.	once	TRBV6-5	TRBJ1-1	TGTGCCAGCAGTTACCCGGGGGGGACTGAAGCTTTCTTT	CASSYPGGTEAFF
TRBD2	.	TRBV24-1	TRBJ2-3	TGTGCCACCAGTGGCCCCAGGACTAGCGGGAGCACAGATACGCAGTATTTT	CATSGPRTSGSTDTQYF
.	once	TRBV5-5	TRBJ1-3	TGTGCCAGCAGCTTGGGCAGGGATTTCGGAAACACCATATATTTT	CASSLGRDFGNTIYF
TRBD2	.	TRBV28	TRBJ2-7	TGTGCCAGCAGTACTAGCGGGAGATCCTACGAGCAGTACTTC	CASSTSGRSYEQYF
TRBD2	.	TRBV5-4	TRBJ2-7	TGTGCCAGCAGCCCGGGGACTAGCGGACACTACGAGCAGTACTTC	CASSPGTSGHYEQYF
TRBD2	few	TRBV27	TRBJ2-7	TGTGCCAGCAGATTTACTAGCGGGAGGTACGAGCAGTACTTC	CASRFTSGRYEQYF
.	.	TRBV11-3	TRBJ2-1	TGTGCCAGCAGCTTAGATAACAGGAGAGCCTACAATGAGCAGTTCTTC	CASSLDNRRAYNEQFF
TRBD2	.	TRBV2	TRBJ2-1	TGTGCCAGCAGTGGGGGACTAGCGACTTACAATGAGCAGTTCTTC	CASSGGLATYNEQFF
.	.	TRBV5-1	TRBJ1-3	TGCGCCAGCTCCGAGGTATACAACGGCGGGAACACCATATATTTT	CASSEVYNGGNTIYF
.	.	TRBV28	TRBJ2-7	TGTGCCAGCAACCCTATTAAGGACTCCAACTACGAGCAGTACTTC	CASNPIKDSNYEQYF
TRBD2	.	TRBV7-3	TRBJ2-2	TGTGCCAGCAGCGCCCGGGGGGACGCGTCGGCCGGGGAGCTGTTTTTT	CASSARGDASAGELFF
TRBD1	.	TRBV18	TRBJ2-5	TGTGCCAGCTCGCTTGGGGACAGGGAAGAGACCCAGTACTTC	CASSLGDREETQYF
.	.	TRBV6-5	TRBJ1-1	TGTGCCAGCAGCCTTCAACAGGGAGGGACTGAAGCTTTCTTT	CASSLQQGGTEAFF
.	.	TRBV30	TRBJ1-5	TGTGCCTGGAGTGTCTCGGGGTATGAGCCCCAGCATTTT	CAWSVSGYEPQHF
TRBD1	few	TRBV24-1	TRBJ1-3	TGTGCCACCAGTGAGAACAACAGGGGGCCCTCTGGGACCACTGGAAACACCATATATTTT	CATSENNRGPSGTTGNTIYF